Presented here are 9 T cell receptor beta chains from one specimen sequenced in a study of T-cell reconstitution after alpha-beta-depleted transplantation in children (TCRdb year 2016). In the paper's terms, the treatment or condition label means: allogeneic hematopoietic cell transplantation with graft depleted of TCRalphabeta T cells and CD19 B cells. Receptor amplification or capture employed PCR. The sequencer was an Illumina HiSeq 2500. TCR libraries were prepared with molecular barcoding, using unique molecular identifiers to normalize TCRbeta repertoire quantification. TCRdb handled the public reads itself, with Q25 trimming in fastp and clone calling in MiXCR, and kept productive beta chains. Rows with one shared CDR3 protein collapse into an entry with the most common genes and DNA. The sample contains about 1,000,000 distinct CDR3 sequences, roughly 29% of them found a single time. The ten largest clones add up to around 30% of the sample.

Source: PBMCs, mostly from graft donor cells, taken 360 days after TCRalphabeta/CD19-depleted stem cell transplant. All receptors come from a boy under two years old who had a stem cell transplant for SCID, so the T cells may come from the graft donor.

This clonotype was observed a handful of times. The chain recombines TRBV4-2 with TRBJ1-3; 7 nucleotides agree with TRBD1. With V trimmed by 0 bases and J by 0 bases, 14 bases remained unmatched. The length of the CDR3 is 20 residues. Germline CDR1 reads LGHNA; CDR2 reads YNFKEQ. The CDR3 sequence: CASSQEWRLMGQLSGNTIYF. CDR3 nucleotide sequence: TGTGCCAGCAGCCAAGAATGGAGGTTAATGGGACAGCTCTCTGGAAACACCATATATTTT.

This clonotype was picked up a small number of times. This sequence joins TRBV29-1 and TRBJ2-3; no definite D call. This CDR3 has 13 amino acids. CDR1 and CDR2 from the germline V gene are SQVTM and ANQGSEA. V lost 7 bases and J lost 2, with 13 bases in between. The CDR3 DNA reads TGCAGCGGCCGCGGCAGATTCACAGATACGCAGTATTTT. Translating it yields CSGRGRFTDTQYF.

The rearrangement links TRBV10-3 to TRBJ2-7; unclear D gene. The CDR3 extends over 12 amino acids. Germline-derived CDR1 and CDR2 are ENHRY and SYGVKD. V was shortened by 5 bases and J by 3 bases, with 8 bases between the two germline ends. CDR3 DNA sequence: TGTGCCATCAGTACCGCGGACTACGAGCAGTACTTC. Amino acids: CAISTADYEQYF.

The table lists this clonotype with many counts. V and J are TRBV7-3 and TRBJ2-3; TRBD2 matches 7 bases. V lost 6 bases, J lost 1 base, and 7 bases stayed unmatched. CDR1 is SGHTA and CDR2 is FQGTGA in the germline V gene. The CDR3 totals 15 residues. The CDR3 DNA reads TGTGCCAGCAGTTTTTTGGGGGGGGGCACAGATACGCAGTATTTT. It yields the protein CASSFLGGGTDTQYF.

The CDR3 sequence is CASSFGFGGEYEQYF. The CDR3, as DNA: TGTGCCAGCAGCTTTGGTTTTGGGGGGGAGTACGAGCAGTACTTC. V and J are TRBV7-2 and TRBJ2-7, with 7 bases aligning to TRBD2. The junction had 9 bases not matched to a gene; V was cut back by 3 bases and J by 4 bases. Germline CDR1 is SGHTA and CDR2 is FQGNSA. The CDR3 totals 15 residues.

In DNA, the CDR3 is TGTGCCACCAGCAGGGCCAGCAGCAATCAGCCCCAGCATTTT. It encodes CATSRASSNQPQHF. This chain links TRBV15 with TRBJ1-5; D is undetermined. The V end was cut by 3 bases, the J end by 1 base, with 7 bases between. This CDR3 contains 14 residues. Germline CDR1 is LNHNV and CDR2 is YYDKDF (reference sequence).

V and J are TRBV4-2 and TRBJ2-2; D possibly uses TRBD1 or TRBD2 (6 bases each). Germline V gene lookup returns CDR1 LGHNA and CDR2 YNFKEQ. The CDR3 consists of 17 residues. V lost 3 bases, J lost 6 bases, and 20 bases lay in between. In DNA, the CDR3 is TGTGCCAGCAGCCACAAGATATGGGGGCCGGGAGCCGGGGAGCTGTTTTTT. This translates into CASSHKIWGPGAGELFF.

This clonotype came up a few times. The chain combines TRBV7-2 with TRBJ2-3, with 10 positions matching TRBD2. The CDR3 totals 20 residues. Germline V CDR1 and CDR2: SGHTA, FQGNSA. J was trimmed by 2 bases and V by 8 bases; bases with no gene match: 22. For the CDR3, the DNA is TGTGCCAGCCGCCCGGACCCTTTGCGCCAACTAGCGGGGTACACAGATACGCAGTATTTT. Its translation: CASRPDPLRQLAGYTDTQYF.

This clonotype has more than one count but fewer than ten. The chain couples TRBV5-6 to TRBJ2-3; 7 bases match TRBD1. Germline assignment: CDR1 SGHDT and CDR2 YYEEEE. The ends lost 6 bases at V and 3 bases at J; junction bases unmatched: 7. The CDR3 has 14 amino acids. The CDR3 DNA reads TGTGCCAGCACCCTAACAGGGGTAACAGATACGCAGTATTTT. Translating it yields CASTLTGVTDTQYF.